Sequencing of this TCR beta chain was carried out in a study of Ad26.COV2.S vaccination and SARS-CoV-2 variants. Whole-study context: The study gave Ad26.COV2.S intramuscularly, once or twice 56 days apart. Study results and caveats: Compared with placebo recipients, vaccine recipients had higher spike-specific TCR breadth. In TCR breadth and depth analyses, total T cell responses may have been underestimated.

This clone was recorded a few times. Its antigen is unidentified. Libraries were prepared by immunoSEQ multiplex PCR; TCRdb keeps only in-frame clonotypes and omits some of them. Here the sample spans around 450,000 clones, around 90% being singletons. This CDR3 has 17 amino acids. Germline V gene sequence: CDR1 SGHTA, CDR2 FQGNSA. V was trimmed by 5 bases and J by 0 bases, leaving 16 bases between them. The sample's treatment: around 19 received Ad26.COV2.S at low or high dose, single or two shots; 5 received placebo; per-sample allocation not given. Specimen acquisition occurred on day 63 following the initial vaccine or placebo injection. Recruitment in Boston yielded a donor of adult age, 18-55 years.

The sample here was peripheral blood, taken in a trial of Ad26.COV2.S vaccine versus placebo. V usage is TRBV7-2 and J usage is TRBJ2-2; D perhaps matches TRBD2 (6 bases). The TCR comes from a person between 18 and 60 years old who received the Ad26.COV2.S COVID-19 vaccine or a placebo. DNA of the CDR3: TGTGCCAGCAGCCAGAGCCCTAGCGAAACGAACACCGGGGAGCTGTTTTTT. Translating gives CASSQSPSETNTGELFF.